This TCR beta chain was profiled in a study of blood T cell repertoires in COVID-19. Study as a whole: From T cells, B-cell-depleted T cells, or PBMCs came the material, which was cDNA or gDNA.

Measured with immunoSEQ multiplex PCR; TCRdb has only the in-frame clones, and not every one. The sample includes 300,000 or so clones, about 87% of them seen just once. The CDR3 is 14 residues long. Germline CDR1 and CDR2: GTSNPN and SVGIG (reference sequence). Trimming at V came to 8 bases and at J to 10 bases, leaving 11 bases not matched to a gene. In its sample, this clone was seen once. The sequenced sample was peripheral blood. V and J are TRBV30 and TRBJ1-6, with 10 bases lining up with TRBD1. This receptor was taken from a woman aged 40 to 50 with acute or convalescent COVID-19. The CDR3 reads CAHAPGQGWSPLHF. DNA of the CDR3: TGTGCCCATGCCCCGGGACAGGGGTGGTCACCCCTCCACTTT.